A selection of T cell receptor beta chains follows, all from one sample in a study of OX40 agonist ivuxolimab in advanced cancers. TCRdb keeps only in-frame clones here, not all; method: immunoSEQ multiplex PCR. The sample lists 75,000 to 95,000 clones, 75% to 90% occurring once. The material was CD4+ or CD8+ T cells sorted from blood, obtained in a trial of the OX40 agonist ivuxolimab. The origin of the receptors is an adult with an advanced solid tumor such as melanoma, head and neck, liver or kidney cancer. The conserved cysteine and the conserved F or W are not part of the CDR3 here. Fields, in order: J gene, V gene, CDR3 protein.

TRBJ2-3,TRBV9,ASSPRAGGTTDTQY
TRBJ2-5,TRBV6-5,ASSYSNWETQY
TRBJ2-1,TRBV5-1,ASSLEAGSYNEQF
TRBJ2-1,TRBV21-1,ASSKLEQGVNEQF
TRBJ2-7,TRBV6-5,ASSYSKSGSYEQY
TRBJ2-1,TRBV2,ASRPIPGDTSYNEQF
TRBJ2-1,TRBV18,ASSPQGSYWQSSYNEQF
TRBJ2-6,TRBV5-4,AFQDSGANVLT
TRBJ2-1,TRBV5-4,ASSLGLRYNEQF
TRBJ2-7,TRBV28,ASLWTSAPYEQY
TRBJ1-4,TRBV19,ASSIDGTGVLSNEKLF
TRBJ2-7,TRBV7-9,ASSIRGSGYEQY
TRBJ1-2,TRBV7-9,ASSYGNYGYT
TRBJ2-7,TRBV11-3,ASSLRLAGAYEQY
TRBJ2-3,TRBV7-2,ASSSGLAVQYTQY
NA,TRBV6-5,ASSYMAVDEQY
TRBJ2-7,TRBV9,ASSAVGEAYEQY
TRBJ2-2,TRBV7-2,ARSYAGELF
TRBJ1-5,TRBV19,ASSRLDRVQEPQH
TRBJ2-5,TRBV29-1,STRGWGRGGQETQY
TRBJ2-5,TRBV27,ASSTGTGPLQETQY
TRBJ2-7,TRBV7-6,ASSPGTVGNYEQY
TRBJ1-2,TRBV6-6,ASTIQGVGGYT
TRBJ1-1,TRBV6-4,ASKRDSNTEAF
TRBJ2-1,TRBV4-1,ASSPGLAESSYNEQF
TRBJ1-1,TRBV9,ASSVGLGNTEAF
TRBJ2-2,TRBV28,ASRIQTSGRQTGELF
TRBJ2-7,TRBV6-5,ASSTGQANPYEQY
TRBJ2-7,TRBV7-9,ASSSAWDGAYEQY
TRBJ2-3,TRBV28,ASSSGSPQGTDTQY
TRBJ2-1,TRBV15,ATSRDLSRDAAEQF
TRBJ1-1,TRBV27,ASSRSGGQSTEAF
TRBJ2-2,TRBV10-1,ASSEKTGVTGELF
TRBJ1-1,TRBV7-2,ASKEGLRGAF
TRBJ2-2,TRBV29-1,SVTNTGELF
TRBJ2-2,TRBV4-1,ASSQDRAGVGELF
TRBJ2-1,TRBV11-2,ASSLKSGRREQF
TRBJ2-1,TRBV18,ASSPPTAGESEQF
NA,TRBV6-1,ASSESSHYEQY
TRBJ2-4,TRBV27,ASSFRETKNIQY
TRBJ2-2,TRBV30,AWSPLGGATGELF
TRBJ2-1,TRBV2,ASSELAAYNEQF
TRBJ2-1,TRBV28,ASSPTSVLTDNEQF